This T cell receptor beta chain was sequenced for a study of T-cell reconstitution after alpha-beta-depleted transplantation in children. Study-wide results and limits: Fresh T-cell production supplied most of the T-cell counts and diversity seen one year after transplant.

There are 19 residues in the CDR3. The germline gives CDR1 SGHVS, CDR2 FNYEAQ. Germline trimming cut 5 bases from V and 0 bases from J; bases unmatched to any gene: 17. Only a few counts were recorded for this clonotype. What it binds is unknown. Preparing the TCRbeta library involved the use of unique molecular identifiers. TCRdb reprocessed the PCR reads with MiXCR, giving one entry per CDR3 protein. The data contain about 610,000 distinct CDR3 sequences, roughly 30% of them singletons. V and J are TRBV7-6 and TRBJ2-3, with TRBD2 matching over 7 bases. This clonotype was sampled from a boy less than two years old with Wiskott-Aldrich syndrome, due to receive a stem cell transplant. Sequencing used PBMCs, obtained before TCRalphabeta/CD19-depleted stem cell transplant. The CDR3 nucleotides read TGTGCCAGCAGCCGACGACTAAACACGGCTAGCGGTAGCACAGATACGCAGTATTTT. It codes for CASSRRLNTASGSTDTQYF.